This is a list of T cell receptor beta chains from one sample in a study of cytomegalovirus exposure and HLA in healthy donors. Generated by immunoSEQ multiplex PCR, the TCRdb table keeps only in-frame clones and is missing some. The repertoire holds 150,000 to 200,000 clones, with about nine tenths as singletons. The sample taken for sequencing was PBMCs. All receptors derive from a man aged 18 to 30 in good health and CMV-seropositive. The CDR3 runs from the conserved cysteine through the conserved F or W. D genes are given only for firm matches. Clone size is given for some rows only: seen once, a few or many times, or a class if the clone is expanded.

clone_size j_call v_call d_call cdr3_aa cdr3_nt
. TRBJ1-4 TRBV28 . CASSRGRAATNEKLFF TGTGCCAGCAGCCGAGGGAGGGCAGCAACTAATGAAAAACTGTTTTTT
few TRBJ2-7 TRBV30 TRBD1 CAWSDRGSSYEQYF TGTGCCTGGAGTGACAGGGGATCATCCTACGAGCAGTACTTC
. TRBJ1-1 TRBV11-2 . CASSPRSTGVGRLNTEAFF TGTGCCAGCAGCCCTAGATCGACGGGGGTAGGTCGATTGAACACTGAAGCTTTCTTT
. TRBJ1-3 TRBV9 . CASSVLEGSTGSRNTIYF TGTGCCAGCAGCGTACTGGAGGGGAGCACCGGGAGTAGAAACACCATATATTTT
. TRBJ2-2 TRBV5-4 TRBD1 CASSSKQGPNTGELFF TGTGCCAGCAGCTCGAAACAGGGGCCAAACACCGGGGAGCTGTTTTTT
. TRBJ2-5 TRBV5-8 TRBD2 CASSSGLEVGETQYF TGTGCCAGCAGCTCGGGACTAGAAGTAGGTGAGACCCAGTACTTC
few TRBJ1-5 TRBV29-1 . CSVAESGSNQPQHF TGCAGCGTTGCCGAGTCGGGTAGCAATCAGCCCCAGCATTTT
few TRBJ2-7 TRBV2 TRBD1 CASSDNRGGLQYF TGTGCCAGCAGTGACAACAGGGGTGGGCTGCAGTACTTC
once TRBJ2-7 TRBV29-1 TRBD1 CSVGRQGYEQYF TGCAGCGTTGGCCGACAGGGTTACGAGCAGTACTTC
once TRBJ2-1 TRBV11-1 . CASTTRGGAGYNEQFF TGTGCCAGCACCACTCGAGGGGGTGCAGGCTACAATGAGCAGTTCTTC
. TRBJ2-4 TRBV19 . CASRPLDAAKNIQYF TGTGCCAGCAGACCTCTAGATGCGGCCAAAAACATTCAGTACTTC
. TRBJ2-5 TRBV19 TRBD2 CASSELGASGGQETQYF TGTGCCAGCTCGGAGCTGGGAGCTAGCGGGGGACAAGAGACCCAGTACTTC
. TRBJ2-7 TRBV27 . CASSFGHRYEQYF TGTGCCAGCAGTTTTGGGCACCGCTACGAGCAGTACTTC
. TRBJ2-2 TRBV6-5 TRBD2 CASSLRSGKGTGELFF TGTGCCAGCAGTTTAAGGAGCGGGAAGGGTACCGGGGAGCTGTTTTTT
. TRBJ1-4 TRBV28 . CASSPNNRDGKLFF TGTGCCAGCAGTCCCAATAATCGAGACGGGAAACTGTTTTTT
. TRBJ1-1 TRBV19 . CASGELKTEAFF TGTGCCAGCGGGGAACTGAAGACCGAAGCTTTCTTT
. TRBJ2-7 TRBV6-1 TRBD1 CASSDWTGGHEQYF TGTGCCAGCAGTGATTGGACAGGGGGGCACGAGCAGTACTTC
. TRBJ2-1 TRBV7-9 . CASSDRTGSTYNEQFF TGTGCCAGCAGCGACCGGACTGGGTCGACCTACAATGAGCAGTTCTTC
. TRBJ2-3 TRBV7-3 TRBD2 CASSLKPGGVTTDTQYF TGTGCCAGCAGCTTAAAGCCGGGAGGTGTAACCACAGATACGCAGTATTTT
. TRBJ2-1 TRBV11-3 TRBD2 CASSLGETSASYNEQFF TGTGCCAGCAGCTTAGGGGAGACTAGCGCCTCCTACAATGAGCAGTTCTTC
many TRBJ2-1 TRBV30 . CAWLYRTTNEQFF TGTGCCTGGTTATATAGGACTACCAATGAGCAGTTCTTC
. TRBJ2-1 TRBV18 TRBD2 CASSLNTRTSGNNEQFF TGTGCCAGCTCACTGAACACCCGGACTAGCGGGAACAATGAGCAGTTCTTC